The present T cell receptor (beta chain) was sequenced within a study of blood T cell repertoires in COVID-19. Looking at the study overall: In each case, the material was cDNA or gDNA derived from T cells, B-cell-depleted T cells, or PBMCs.

Measured with immunoSEQ multiplex PCR; TCRdb has only the in-frame clones, and not every one. This table holds a few hundred thousand clones, roughly 89% found once. Participants were aged about 18 to 100 years from about two dozen US areas. The study assigned cohorts using participant-reported clinical history. This clone was seen only once. Looked up from germline, CDR1 is MNHEY and CDR2 is SVGAGI. This CDR3 comprises 16 residues. The J segment lost 4 bases and the V segment lost 2 bases, leaving 9 bases of the junction unmatched. This sequence originates from a woman between 18 and 30 years old who had recovered from COVID-19. The chain couples TRBV6-5 to TRBJ1-2, with TRBD1 matching over 8 bases. Sequencing was done on a sample of PBMCs or T cells enriched from blood (not recorded which). The CDR3 is CASSYATDREGYGYTF. CDR3 DNA sequence: TGTGCCAGCAGTTACGCCACGGACAGGGAGGGCTATGGCTACACCTTC.